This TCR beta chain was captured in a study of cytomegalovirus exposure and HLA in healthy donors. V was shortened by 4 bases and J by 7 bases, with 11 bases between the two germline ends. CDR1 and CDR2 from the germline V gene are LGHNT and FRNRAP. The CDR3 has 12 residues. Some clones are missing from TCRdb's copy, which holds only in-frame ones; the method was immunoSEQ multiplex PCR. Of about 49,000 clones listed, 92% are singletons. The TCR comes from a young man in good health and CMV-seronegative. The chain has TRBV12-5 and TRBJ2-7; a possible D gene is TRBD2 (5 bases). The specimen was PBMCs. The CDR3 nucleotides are TGTGCTAGTGGTTCGCTAGCTCGGGAGCAGTACTTC. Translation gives CASGSLAREQYF. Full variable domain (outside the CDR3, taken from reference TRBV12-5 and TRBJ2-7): DARVTQTPRHKVTEMGQEVTMRCQPILGHNTVFWYRQTMMQGLELLAYFRNRAPLDDSGMPKDRFSAEMPDATLATLKIQPSEPRDSAVYFCASGSLAREQYFGPGTRLTVT.